This T cell receptor beta chain stems from a study of blood T cell repertoires in COVID-19. Study context: Nucleic acid was either cDNA or gDNA, and it came from T cells, B-cell-depleted T cells, or PBMCs.

Original analysis: Estimation of nucleated cell counts relied on the amplification of reference gene primers. Produced via immunoSEQ multiplex PCR; TCRdb's table is partial and in-frame only. V and J calls and clone size are copied from that table; D and trimming were computed from the DNA. Of about 300,000 clones in the sample, roughly 90% were seen once. Trimming at V came to 6 bases and at J to 0 bases, leaving 14 bases not matched to a gene. The germline V gene has CDR1 SGHVS and CDR2 FQNEAQ. The CDR3 length is 17 residues. V is TRBV7-8 and J is TRBJ2-7; 7 bases align to TRBD1. The sequence came from a man in his late teens or twenties who had recovered from COVID-19. Sequenced sample: peripheral blood. CDR3 coding DNA: TGTGCCAGCAGTCAAGACACGAGGGGGCAGTTCTCCTACGAGCAGTACTTC. Translated, it gives CASSQDTRGQFSYEQYF. The full variable domain, in which reference TRBV7-8 and TRBJ2-7 provide the parts outside the CDR3, is GAGVSQSPRYKVAKRGQDVALRCDPISGHVSLFWYQQALGQGPEFLTYFQNEAQLDKSGLPSDRFFAERPEGSVSTLKIQRTQQEDSAVYLCASSQDTRGQFSYEQYFGPGTRLTVT.